The T cell receptor beta chain described here comes from a study of Ad26.COV2.S vaccination and SARS-CoV-2 variants. Some clones are missing from TCRdb's copy, which holds only in-frame ones; the method was immunoSEQ multiplex PCR. The top ten clones hold around 3% of a sample with about 280,000 clones, more than 75% of them seen once. Treatment given: roughly 18 received Ad26.COV2.S at low or high dose, single or two shots; 5 received placebo; per-sample allocation not given. At day 63 after the first vaccine or placebo injection, samples were drawn. Ad26.COV2.S expressed prefusion-stabilized spike from the original Wuhan strain. The CDR3 spans 11 residues. Germline-derived CDR1 and CDR2 are SGHAT and FQNNGV. Deletions cut 6 bases from V and 10 bases from J, with 12 bases between.

The source material was peripheral blood, sampled in a trial of Ad26.COV2.S vaccine versus placebo. The sequence derives from a person between 18 and 59 years old who received the Ad26.COV2.S COVID-19 vaccine or a placebo. This chain joins TRBV11-2 and TRBJ1-1, with no clear D. The CDR3 loop reads CASSREQIAFF. CDR3 bases: TGTGCCAGCAGTAGGGAACAGATAGCTTTCTTT.